A selection of T cell receptor beta chains follows, all from one sample in a study of cytomegalovirus exposure and HLA in healthy donors. Repertoires were generated with immunoSEQ multiplex PCR, while TCRdb's copy carries only in-frame clones and drops some. The sample shows 170,000 or so clones, approximately 84% of them seen only once. Sequenced sample: PBMCs. Receptor source: a man between 18 and 29 years old in good health and CMV-seronegative. CDR3s include the opening cysteine and the closing phenylalanine or tryptophan. Each record gives: CDR3 DNA, CDR3 protein, J gene, clone size, V gene, D gene. A D gene is named only where the DNA matches it firmly. Not all rows give a size; the values are once, few, many and, for expanded clones, a class.

TGTGCCAGCAGTGAGGCAGTAAACAATGAGCAGTTCTTC	CASSEAVNNEQFF	TRBJ2-1	-	TRBV6-4	-
TGTGCCAGCAGTTACGAGGTGGTAGAGACCCAGTACTTC	CASSYEVVETQYF	TRBJ2-5	-	TRBV6-6	-
TGTGCCAGCAGAGGCGGACAGATCCGCTCTGGAAACACCATATATTTT	CASRGGQIRSGNTIYF	TRBJ1-3	few	TRBV7-9	-
TGCAGCGTACACGGGGGTACCGAAGCTTTCTTT	CSVHGGTEAFF	TRBJ1-1	-	TRBV29-1	-
TGTGCCAGCAGCTTGGAGAGCCCGGGACAGGGGACAGATACGCAGTATTTT	CASSLESPGQGTDTQYF	TRBJ2-3	-	TRBV5-4	TRBD1
TGCGCCAGCAGCTTCGACAGGGCCTATGGCTACACCTTC	CASSFDRAYGYTF	TRBJ1-2	once	TRBV5-1	TRBD1
TGTGCCAGCAGTTCCGGGACAGCTATCAATCAGCCCCAGCATTTT	CASSSGTAINQPQHF	TRBJ1-5	-	TRBV6-5	TRBD1
TGTGCCAGTAGTAGAGGGACAGGGAGGGCCAAAAACATTCAGTACTTC	CASSRGTGRAKNIQYF	TRBJ2-4	-	TRBV19	TRBD1
TGTGCCAGCAGCTTGGGGGCGGGAGGGACCCAGTACTTC	CASSLGAGGTQYF	TRBJ2-5	-	TRBV5-4	TRBD2
TGTGCCAGCAGCCCTCGTGGGGCGGGGGCGACGATGGCCGGGGAGCTGTTTTTT	CASSPRGAGATMAGELFF	TRBJ2-2	-	TRBV7-8	-
TGCGCCAGCAGCCAAGATGTCGGGAGGGCCTCCGAGCAGTACTTC	CASSQDVGRASEQYF	TRBJ2-7	-	TRBV4-3	TRBD2
TGTGCCACCAACACCGGGACAGTGGTTAATGAGCAGTTCTTC	CATNTGTVVNEQFF	TRBJ2-1	-	TRBV2	TRBD1
TGTGCCAGCAGCCCCCGACAGGGCTCCTATAATTCACCCCTCCACTTT	CASSPRQGSYNSPLHF	TRBJ1-6	once	TRBV5-6	TRBD1
TGTGCCAGCAGTTCACCGGGACAGGGTGGCGGCGGGGGTCAGCCCCAGCATTTT	CASSSPGQGGGGGQPQHF	TRBJ1-5	-	TRBV28	TRBD1
TGTGCCAGCAGTCGGGACAGGTTCTACAATGAGCAGTTCTTC	CASSRDRFYNEQFF	TRBJ2-1	once	TRBV28	TRBD1
TGTGCCAGCAGCCAAGGGCCGAACGACAGGATTCGAACGAGCAATCAGCCCCAGCATTTT	CASSQGPNDRIRTSNQPQHF	TRBJ1-5	-	TRBV4-2	-
TGTGCCAGCAGGATAGAAGGTACGGGGTCCTACGAGCAGTACTTC	CASRIEGTGSYEQYF	TRBJ2-7	-	TRBV11-3	-
TGTGCCAGCAGCTTCCTTAGCGGTGAGCAGTACTTC	CASSFLSGEQYF	TRBJ2-7	-	TRBV5-4	-
TGTGCCAGCAGCTTAGTAGGACAGTCAATAGATAGCACAGATACGCAGTATTTT	CASSLVGQSIDSTDTQYF	TRBJ2-3	-	TRBV7-2	-
TGTGCCAGCAGCTTCTCAGGGTATGGCGGGGAGCTGTTTTTT	CASSFSGYGGELFF	TRBJ2-2	-	TRBV5-4	-
TGTGCCAGCAGACCCTTGAGCCAACTCACTGAAGCTTTCTTT	CASRPLSQLTEAFF	TRBJ1-1	-	TRBV11-2	-
TGTGCCAGTCGGAATGTGGGACAGGGTCGCCATGAGCAGTTCTTC	CASRNVGQGRHEQFF	TRBJ2-1	once	TRBV19	TRBD1
TGTGCCTCAGGGGGGACAGTAGAGACCCAGTACTTC	CASGGTVETQYF	TRBJ2-5	-	TRBV10-3	-
TGTGCCAGCAGCTTTCTTAACTATGGCTACACCTTC	CASSFLNYGYTF	TRBJ1-2	-	TRBV5-4	-
TGTGCCACTCAGGACGGGGGGGCTCAGATCGGGGCCCAGTACTTC	CATQDGGAQIGAQYF	TRBJ2-5	-	TRBV7-9	TRBD2
TGTGCCTGTACCTTTCGGGGTTCCGATACCCAGTACTTC	CACTFRGSDTQYF	TRBJ2-5	once	TRBV30	-
TGTGCCTGGAGTACAAGCTCCTACGAGCAGTACTTC	CAWSTSSYEQYF	TRBJ2-7	-	TRBV30	-
TGTGCCAGCAGCTTTTCAAATAGCGGTGAAAACATTCAGTACTTC	CASSFSNSGENIQYF	TRBJ2-4	once	TRBV11-2	-
TGTGCCAGTACTTCAGGGGGCGCCTTTGGCTACACCTTC	CASTSGGAFGYTF	TRBJ1-2	-	TRBV19	TRBD1
TGTGCCAGCAGCGACGTTGGCGGGGCGAACACCGGGGAGCTGTTTTTT	CASSDVGGANTGELFF	TRBJ2-2	once	TRBV9	-
TGTGCCAGCAGACAGGGACAGGGAGTAGGTGAGCAGTTCTTC	CASRQGQGVGEQFF	TRBJ2-1	-	TRBV5-4	TRBD1
TGTGCCAGCAGTTACCGGCGGACTAATGAAAAACTGTTTTTT	CASSYRRTNEKLFF	TRBJ1-4	few	TRBV6-5	-
TGCGCCAGCAGACTTACTAGCGAGGGACCCCTCGAGCAGTACTTC	CASRLTSEGPLEQYF	TRBJ2-7	-	TRBV4-1	TRBD2
TGCGCCAGCAGCCAAAGAGTCTCCGGGACAGATGACAATCAGCCCCAGCATTTT	CASSQRVSGTDDNQPQHF	TRBJ1-5	few	TRBV4-1	TRBD1
TGTGCCAGCAGCTTTCGGGGGCAGTACTTC	CASSFRGQYF	TRBJ2-7	-	TRBV6-1	-
TGCGCCAGCAGCCAAGAAGTTAACAGGGGAACAGATACGCAGTATTTT	CASSQEVNRGTDTQYF	TRBJ2-3	-	TRBV4-1	TRBD1
TGTGCCAGCAGTTTATCCAGGGGTGAGACCCAGTACTTC	CASSLSRGETQYF	TRBJ2-5	-	TRBV27	-
TGTGCCATCAGTGAGTCGACAGGGGGAGTCTACGAGCAGTACTTC	CAISESTGGVYEQYF	TRBJ2-7	-	TRBV10-3	TRBD1
TGTGCCAGCAGTGAGACTCTGAGCTCCTACGAGCAGTACTTC	CASSETLSSYEQYF	TRBJ2-7	once	TRBV6-1	-
TGCGCCAGCTGGGGGGGTAATAGGTTGGCCGAGCAGTACTTC	CASWGGNRLAEQYF	TRBJ2-7	once	TRBV10-2	TRBD2
TGCGCCAGCAGCTTGGGGAACAGCCTATCCTACGAGCAGTACTTC	CASSLGNSLSYEQYF	TRBJ2-7	-	TRBV5-1	-
TGCGCCAGCAGCCAGGGGGTTCTCTCCTACAATGAGCAGTTCTTC	CASSQGVLSYNEQFF	TRBJ2-1	-	TRBV5-1	TRBD1
TGTGCCAGCAGATCGAGCTCCTATAATTCACCCCTCCACTTT	CASRSSSYNSPLHF	TRBJ1-6	-	TRBV25-1	-
TGTGCCAGCAGCCCCTGGGACAGGTACACCGGGGAGCTGTTTTTT	CASSPWDRYTGELFF	TRBJ2-2	-	TRBV9	TRBD1
TGTGCCAGCAGCAATCAGGGTACTCCCCCTAACTATGGCTACACCTTC	CASSNQGTPPNYGYTF	TRBJ1-2	few	TRBV5-6	-
TGTGCCAGCAGCCCCGGGGAGGGAAGGGGCAATCAGCCCCAGCATTTT	CASSPGEGRGNQPQHF	TRBJ1-5	-	TRBV28	-
TGCGCCAGCCGTGGGCAGGACTTTCGCTACGAGCAGTACTTC	CASRGQDFRYEQYF	TRBJ2-7	few	TRBV5-1	-
TGCGCCAGCAGCCTCGGGGTGGCTGGGGCCAACGTCCTGACTTTC	CASSLGVAGANVLTF	TRBJ2-6	-	TRBV5-1	-
TGTGCCACCTCTTGGAGGGGAGATCGGCAGCCCCAGCATTTT	CATSWRGDRQPQHF	TRBJ1-5	-	TRBV28	-
TGTGCCAGTAGTACACTAGCGGGGGTTGATACGCAGTATTTT	CASSTLAGVDTQYF	TRBJ2-3	once	TRBV19	TRBD2
TGTGCCACCAGGGACAGGGAGAACACCGGGGAGCTGTTTTTT	CATRDRENTGELFF	TRBJ2-2	-	TRBV15	TRBD1